This is a list of T cell receptor beta chains from one sample in a study of T cell responses to AZD1222 COVID-19 vaccine. Profiling relied on immunoSEQ multiplex PCR, and the TCRdb table lists in-frame clones only, not all of them. Of about 83,000 clones listed, over 75% are singletons. The sequencing used peripheral blood, collected on day 0 of AZD1222 vaccination. Source of these receptors: an adult in good health. Each CDR3 is given with its conserved first and last residue. The D gene is left open where the match is weak.

j_call d_call v_call cdr3_aa
TRBJ2-7 - TRBV29-1 CSVVREMTLGEQYF
TRBJ1-5 - TRBV14 CASSQGGGDNQPQHF
TRBJ1-1 - TRBV29-1 CSVDGVGDTEAFF
TRBJ2-7 - TRBV4-2 CASSQVEDYEQYF
TRBJ2-5 - TRBV7-2 CASSLGVGALETQYF
TRBJ2-2 - TRBV5-1 CASSLGGLLDTGELFF
TRBJ2-3 - TRBV7-8 CASSLRQEALTQYF
TRBJ2-1 - TRBV2 CASRLSYNEQFF
TRBJ1-6 - TRBV5-6 CASSLGSVYNSPLHF
TRBJ1-2 - TRBV6-5 CASSLYDSPIYGYTF
TRBJ2-1 - TRBV7-9 CASSRLGEQFF
TRBJ2-5 - TRBV28 CASINRDTETQYF
TRBJ1-4 - TRBV4-3 CASSQDWGTINEKLFF
TRBJ2-6 - TRBV5-1 CASSLATGTGANVLTF
TRBJ2-7 TRBD2 TRBV28 CASSLSLAGVGEQYF
TRBJ1-6 TRBD1 TRBV11-2 CASSFSGQNNSPLHF
TRBJ2-2 - TRBV19 CATQKTRDSATGELFF
TRBJ1-1 - TRBV2 CASSRLGGGTEAFF
TRBJ2-3 TRBD1 TRBV3-1/TRBV3-2 CASSPSRGDSGTDTQYF
TRBJ1-2 TRBD1 TRBV2 CASSEGTGWNGYTF
TRBJ2-1 TRBD1 TRBV9 CASSATPDRAYNEQFF
TRBJ1-4 - TRBV19 CASSIDGWTPREKLFF
TRBJ2-1 - TRBV7-7 CASSSDREANEQFF